The T cell receptor beta chain under discussion was sequenced for a study of T cells after yellow fever vaccination. Across the study: Libraries from low-cell-number fractions were prepared with the SMART-Seq v4 Ultra Low Input RNA kit.

About this clonotype: Its antigen is currently unknown.

The study, taken as a whole, reports: Clonotypes appearing in both CD4 and CD8 compartments existed, and their share was small. Among primary-vaccination clones, most reappeared after the booster, at almost 98% for CD4 and more than 75% for CD8.

A 5'RACE template-switching step, the method used to make TCR cDNA, added a universal primer site and UMIs. Using its own MiXCR run on the 5' RACE reads, TCRdb lists one record per CDR3 protein. Among 300,000 to 400,000 distinct CDR3 sequences listed, about 10% were seen once. V lost 6 bases, J lost 3 bases, and 14 bases lay in between. CDR3 length: 14 amino acids. The V and J genes are TRBV12-3 or TRBV12-4 and TRBJ1-2; tentative D call: TRBD1 (6 bases). This sample comprised CD4+ T cells sorted from PBMCs, obtained 45 days after the yellow fever booster vaccination. This clonotype was obtained from a man aged 18 to 30 who received the YFV17D yellow fever vaccine. The CDR3 protein is CASSEQGTHYGYTF. The CDR3 nucleotides read TGTGCCAGCAGCGAACAGGGTACCCACTATGGCTACACCTTC.